These T cell receptor beta chains were read from a single sample in a study of a mutant IDH1 vaccine in newly diagnosed glioma. The antigens of these receptors remain unknown. Repertoires were generated with immunoSEQ multiplex PCR, while TCRdb's copy carries only in-frame clones and drops some. Of around 30,000 clones in the sample, about 80% were seen once. The sequencing here drew on PBMCs, taken from a glioma patient whose treatment included an IDH1 peptide vaccine. The receptors shown here come from a man aged 30 to 45 with glioma. CDR3s include the opening cysteine and the closing phenylalanine or tryptophan.

J	V	CDR3
TRBJ2-5	TRBV2	CASSVIQKETQYF
TRBJ2-1	TRBV6-5	CASSGRTGVDNEQFF
TRBJ1-4	TRBV10-1	CASSESAYVGYATNEKLFF
TRBJ1-1	TRBV7-9	CASSLGEGVTEAFF
TRBJ2-7	TRBV2	CASRDLYEQYF
TRBJ1-1	TRBV30	CAWGLGRDTEAFF
TRBJ2-7	TRBV2	CASGLETYEQYF
TRBJ2-7	TRBV27	CASSPAGTGSYEQYF
TRBJ2-5	TRBV18	CASSTGTGASQYF
TRBJ2-1	TRBV5-1	CASSSGGGPLDEQFF
TRBJ2-1	TRBV9	CASTRDSSYNEQFF
TRBJ2-1	TRBV29-1	CSARQSSTYNEQFF
TRBJ2-4	TRBV9	CASSLTGPPGGIQYF
TRBJ2-1	TRBV19	CASSGLGSYNEQFF
TRBJ2-1	TRBV6-5	CASSYPGQGARNEQFF
TRBJ1-2	TRBV5-1	CASSLAGTGTYGYTF
TRBJ1-1	TRBV5-1	CASSKEPDRNTEAFF
TRBJ1-6	TRBV10-3	CAISESGGAYNSPLHF
TRBJ1-1	TRBV19	CASTLGQGLNTEAFF
TRBJ1-1	TRBV28	CASSDRGEAFF
TRBJ2-7	TRBV5-8	CASSFGFLGAFYEQYF
TRBJ1-4	TRBV5-1	CASSSQGANEKLFF
TRBJ2-7	TRBV2	CAITPRTGPWVYEQYF
TRBJ2-3	TRBV7-2	CASRGVTADTQYF
TRBJ1-1	TRBV2	CASSEKHLENTEAFF
TRBJ1-4	TRBV7-2	CASSLGTGGEKLFF
TRBJ2-7	TRBV15	CATSPAGDPSYEQYF
TRBJ2-5	TRBV7-9	CASSARTAGETQYF
TRBJ2-2	TRBV5-1	CASSLGRTEGGELFF
TRBJ2-7	TRBV27	CASRTRDVTSEQYF
TRBJ2-7	TRBV4-3	CASSQHRGEDSTISYEQYF
TRBJ2-4	TRBV5-1	CASTPGELTKNIQYF
TRBJ2-1	TRBV29-1	CSVGSAGGPDYNEQFF
TRBJ1-2	TRBV10-3	CAISDPTQGWNYGYTF
TRBJ2-5	TRBV7-2	CASSLGPKETQYF
TRBJ2-3	TRBV30	CAWTTSNTQYF
TRBJ2-7	TRBV9	CASSVDTGTTYEQYF
TRBJ2-1	TRBV6-5	CASREQGAGEQFF
TRBJ2-7	TRBV30	CAWNQGGVTLTYEQYF
TRBJ1-2	TRBV19	CASSADTGSFGYTF
TRBJ2-2	TRBV11-2	CASSFGGNTGELFF
TRBJ2-3	TRBV30	CAWSPRGGTDTQYF
TRBJ2-5	TRBV5-4	CASSLGHFQETQYF
TRBJ2-7	TRBV28	CASSTGPEQYF
TRBJ2-2	TRBV7-9	CASSLVRGNTGELFF
TRBJ1-4	TRBV4-1	CASSQEEATLYATNEKLFF
TRBJ2-3	TRBV7-2	CASNSHSGQSPIF
TRBJ2-7	TRBV5-4	CASSLDQSSYEQYF
TRBJ2-3	TRBV5-6	CASSEIRTSTDTQYF
TRBJ1-4	TRBV19	CASSIQTGTANEKLFF